What follows is one T cell receptor beta chain and its context. Trimming took 6 bases from V and 3 from J, leaving 14 bases between them. This CDR3 has 15 residues. The germline V gene encodes CDR1 MNHEY and CDR2 SVGAGI. The repertoire was sequenced with immunoSEQ multiplex PCR; TCRdb's copy has only in-frame clones and lacks some. The sample has around 62,000 clones; roughly 88% are singletons. The source of the sample is a study of blood T cell repertoires in COVID-19. The sample consisted of peripheral blood. The chain joins TRBV6-5 to TRBJ2-2; a possible D gene is TRBD2 (6 bases). The clonotype was recovered from a woman in her sixties with acute or convalescent COVID-19. The CDR3 loop reads CASRGGRADTGELFF. DNA of the CDR3: TGTGCCAGCAGGGGAGGCAGGGCGGACACCGGGGAGCTGTTTTTT.